This entry lists 8 T cell receptor beta chains sequenced from one sample in a study of shared clonotypes between healthy human individuals. The data were produced by immunoSEQ multiplex PCR, yet TCRdb's version contains in-frame clones alone and is incomplete. The data show hundreds of thousands of clones, 75% to 80% seen once. Material: PBMCs. The receptors were gathered from a woman between 40 and 55 years old in good health. Some clones in this sample may be carry-over from other donors' samples.

This chain links TRBV15 with TRBJ1-1, with D uncertain. Per germline, CDR1 LNHNV and CDR2 YYDKDF (reference sequence). This CDR3 has 14 amino acids. V was trimmed by 1 base and J by 4 bases, leaving 10 bases between them. In nucleotides, the CDR3 is TGTGCCACCAGCAGAGGCCCCTTGCTCACTGAAGCTTTCTTT. This translates into CATSRGPLLTEAFF. Full variable domain (missing parts from reference TRBV15 and TRBJ1-1): DAMVIQNPRYQVTQFGKPVTLSCSQTLNHNVMYWYQQKSSQAPKLLFHYYDKDFNNEADTPDNFQSRRPNTSFCFLDIRSPGLGDTAMYLCATSRGPLLTEAFFGQGTRLTVV.

This clone was seen a few times. V usage is TRBV4-2 and J usage is TRBJ1-1, with TRBD1 as a possible D gene (5 bases). The germline V gene has CDR1 LGHNA and CDR2 YNFKEQ. Trimming left V 4 bases short and J 1 base short, with 13 bases between. There are 15 residues in the CDR3. This CDR3 is CASSRQRQTNTEAFF. For the CDR3, the DNA is TGTGCCAGCAGCCGGCAGAGACAGACGAACACTGAAGCTTTCTTT.

The gene calls are TRBV6-6 and TRBJ1-1; D is unresolved. The CDR3 covers 13 residues. Trimming took off 4 bases at V and 4 bases at J, with 10 bases between the two ends. Germline loops: CDR1 MNHNY, CDR2 SVGAGI (reference sequence). CDR3 nucleotide sequence: TGTGCCAGCAGTTCTTACTGGGGCACTGAAGCTTTCTTT. Its protein product is CASSSYWGTEAFF.

This chain joins TRBV28 and TRBJ2-1; 7 positions agree with TRBD2. The CDR3 length is 17 residues. CDR1 and CDR2 from the germline V gene are MDHEN and SYDVKM. Germline trimming cut 6 bases from V and 5 bases from J; bases unmatched to any gene: 16. The CDR3 loop is CASSPARASGMDNEQFF. The CDR3, as DNA: TGTGCCAGCAGCCCCGCGAGGGCGAGCGGGATGGACAATGAGCAGTTCTTC.

V gene TRBV29-1 combines with J gene TRBJ2-2; 9 nucleotides agree with TRBD1. The trim removed 6 bases at V and 0 bases at J, leaving 2 bases unmatched. Germline CDR1 is SQVTM and CDR2 is ANQGSEA. This CDR3 comprises 14 residues. The CDR3 DNA is TGCAGCGTGGGGGACAGGGCGAACACCGGGGAGCTGTTTTTT. As protein: CSVGDRANTGELFF.

V and J are TRBV9 and TRBJ2-1; a possible D gene is TRBD2 (6 bases). Per the germline V gene, CDR1 is SGDLS and CDR2 is YYNGEE. The CDR3 runs to 16 residues. V shed 4 bases and J shed 3 bases, with 17 bases lying between them. The CDR3 region is CASSPQGAGIYNEQFF. CDR3 nucleotide sequence: TGTGCCAGCAGCCCTCAGGGCGCGGGGATCTACAATGAGCAGTTCTTC.

CDR3 protein: CASSYSRGTGEKLFF. DNA for the CDR3: TGTGCCAGCAGTTATTCCCGGGGGACGGGAGAAAAACTGTTTTTT. The chain couples TRBV6-5 to TRBJ1-4, with D possibly being TRBD1 (5 bases). The CDR3 spans 15 residues. Germline lookup yields CDR1 MNHEY and CDR2 SVGAGI. Trimming left V 3 bases short and J 8 bases short, with 16 bases between.

The chain combines TRBV4-1 with TRBJ2-1; 8 bases map to TRBD2. J gave up 4 bases and V 3 bases, and 17 bases lay outside the gene matches. Germline assignment: CDR1 MGHRA and CDR2 YSYEKL. The CDR3 spans 19 residues. As DNA, the CDR3 is TGCGCCAGCAGCCATTTTCCCGGCCTAGCGGGTGAAGGGTACAATGAGCAGTTCTTC. As protein: CASSHFPGLAGEGYNEQFF.